The present T cell receptor (beta chain) was sequenced within a study of cytomegalovirus exposure and HLA in healthy donors. Study at large: Prior work identified 120 million or so unique TCR beta sequences in about 179 million T cells.

Regarding this clone: Its antigen is not known.

Broader study findings: Later analysis revealed greater clonal expansion in HLA-associated TCR beta chains than in equally common others.

Use of 60 Vbeta and 13 Jbeta primers characterized the PCR. Here immunoSEQ multiplex PCR was the method, and the copy in TCRdb shows in-frame clones only, minus some. Here the sample table reports 130,000 or so clones. The CDR3 length is 15 residues. Germline V CDR1 and CDR2: SGHRS, YFSETQ. V gave up 4 bases and J gave up 1 base, with 14 bases separating them. The gene calls are TRBV5-1 and TRBJ2-5; a weak D match, TRBD1 (6 bases). Sample: PBMCs. This TCR was recovered from a man younger than 35 in good health and CMV-seronegative. CDR3 in amino acids: CASSPFVGAQETQYF. The CDR3 DNA reads as TGCGCCAGCAGCCCTTTTGTGGGGGCCCAAGAGACCCAGTACTTC. Using reference TRBV5-1 and TRBJ2-5 for the parts outside the CDR3, the full variable domain is KAGVTQTPRYLIKTRGQQVTLSCSPISGHRSVSWYQQTPGQGLQFLFEYFSETQRNKGNFPGRFSGRQFSNSRSEMNVSTLELGDSALYLCASSPFVGAQETQYFGPGTRLLVL.